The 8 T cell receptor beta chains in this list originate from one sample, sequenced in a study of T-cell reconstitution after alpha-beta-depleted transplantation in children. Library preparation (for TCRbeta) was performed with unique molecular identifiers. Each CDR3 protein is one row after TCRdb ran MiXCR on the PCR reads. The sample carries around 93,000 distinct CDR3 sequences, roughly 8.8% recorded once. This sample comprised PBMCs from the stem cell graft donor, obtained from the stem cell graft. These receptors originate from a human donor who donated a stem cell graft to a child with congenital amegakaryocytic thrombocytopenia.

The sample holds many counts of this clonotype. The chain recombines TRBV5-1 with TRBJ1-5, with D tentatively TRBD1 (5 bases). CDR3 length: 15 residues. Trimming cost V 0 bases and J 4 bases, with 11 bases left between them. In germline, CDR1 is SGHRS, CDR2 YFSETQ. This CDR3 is CASSLGGLRNQPQHF. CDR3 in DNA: TGCGCCAGCAGCTTGGGGGGGTTAAGGAATCAGCCCCAGCATTTT.

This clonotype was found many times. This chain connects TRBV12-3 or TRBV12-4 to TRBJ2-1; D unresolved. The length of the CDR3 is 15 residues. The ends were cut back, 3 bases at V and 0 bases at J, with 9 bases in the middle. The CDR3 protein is CASSFETPSYNEQFF. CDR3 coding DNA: TGTGCCAGCAGTTTTGAGACCCCCTCCTACAATGAGCAGTTCTTC.

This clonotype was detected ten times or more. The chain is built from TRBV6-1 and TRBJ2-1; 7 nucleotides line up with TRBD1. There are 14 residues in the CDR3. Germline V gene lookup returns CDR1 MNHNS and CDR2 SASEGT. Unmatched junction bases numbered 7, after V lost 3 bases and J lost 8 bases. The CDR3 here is CASSDSQGYDEQFF. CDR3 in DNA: TGTGCCAGCAGTGATTCACAGGGGTACGATGAGCAGTTCTTC.

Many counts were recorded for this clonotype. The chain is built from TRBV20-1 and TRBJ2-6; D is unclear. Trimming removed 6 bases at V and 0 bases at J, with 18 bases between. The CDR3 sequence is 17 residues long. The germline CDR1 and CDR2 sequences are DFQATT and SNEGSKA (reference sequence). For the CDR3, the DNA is TGCAGTGCCCAAGGGTTAGTTCCGAGCTCTGGGGCCAACGTCCTGACTTTC. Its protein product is CSAQGLVPSSGANVLTF.

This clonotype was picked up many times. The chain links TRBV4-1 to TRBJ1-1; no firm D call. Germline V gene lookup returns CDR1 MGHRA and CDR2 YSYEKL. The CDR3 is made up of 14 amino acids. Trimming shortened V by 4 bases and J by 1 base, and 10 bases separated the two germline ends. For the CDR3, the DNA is TGCGCCAGCAGCCTATCCCCGGGGAACACTGAAGCTTTCTTT. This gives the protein CASSLSPGNTEAFF.

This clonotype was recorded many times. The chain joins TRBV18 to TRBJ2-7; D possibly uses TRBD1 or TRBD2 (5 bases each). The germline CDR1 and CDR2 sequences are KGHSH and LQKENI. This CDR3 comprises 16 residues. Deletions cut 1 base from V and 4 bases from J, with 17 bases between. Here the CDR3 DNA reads TGTGCCAGCTCACCACGAGGGGCAGGCCTCCCATACGAGCAGTACTTC. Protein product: CASSPRGAGLPYEQYF.

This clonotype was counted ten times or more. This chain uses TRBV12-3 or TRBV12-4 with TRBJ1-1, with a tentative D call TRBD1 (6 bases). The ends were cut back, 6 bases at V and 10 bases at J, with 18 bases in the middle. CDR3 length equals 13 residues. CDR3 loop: CASSLAHGTPAFF. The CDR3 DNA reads TGTGCCAGCAGCCTGGCGCACGGGACACCAGCTTTCTTT.

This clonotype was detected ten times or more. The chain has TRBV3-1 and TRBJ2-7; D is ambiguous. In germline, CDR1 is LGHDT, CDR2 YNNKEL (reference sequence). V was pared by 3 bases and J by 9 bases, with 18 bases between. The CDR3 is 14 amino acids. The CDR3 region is CASSQQRDGGRQYF. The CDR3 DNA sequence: TGTGCCAGCAGCCAGCAGCGTGATGGTGGTAGGCAGTACTTC.